The T cell receptor beta chain under discussion was sequenced for a study of T cell repertoires in cytomegalovirus infection. A remark on this clonotype: Its specificity is not known.

Each CDR3 protein gets one entry after TCRdb re-called the reads with MiXCR. Here the sample spans just over 450,000 distinct CDR3 sequences, under 45% being singletons. The CDR3 contains 15 residues. Germline CDR1 and CDR2: MNHEY and SMNVEV (reference sequence). The germline V and J ends were trimmed by 4 bases and 4 bases, with 17 bases remaining between them. The V gene is TRBV27, the J gene TRBJ2-7, with D possibly being TRBD2 (5 bases). This TCR derives from a human donor in good health (CMV status not recorded). Some clones in this sample may be carry-over from other donors' samples. Source: cultured PBMCs, taken from culture after CMV antigen stimulation. The DNA of the CDR3 is TGTGCCAGCAGTTCTTGGGAGAAGGGATGGTACGAGCAGTACTTC. Translating gives CASSSWEKGWYEQYF.